Listed below are T cell receptor beta chains from one sample, sequenced in a study of cytomegalovirus exposure and HLA in healthy donors. Profiling relied on immunoSEQ multiplex PCR, and the TCRdb table lists in-frame clones only, not all of them. The sample contains under 150,000 clones, over 70% of which appear only once. Sequencing was done on a sample of PBMCs. These receptors all stem from a woman between 18 and 29 years old in good health and CMV-seronegative. The CDR3 runs from the conserved cysteine through the conserved F or W. D genes are given only for firm matches. Clone size is stated in some rows and not others, as once, few, many or a class when expanded.

V gene: TRBV29-1
clone size: NA
J gene: TRBJ2-7
D gene: TRBD1
CDR3 protein: CSVRTGETYEQYF
CDR3 DNA: TGCAGCGTTCGGACAGGGGAGACCTACGAGCAGTACTTC

V gene: TRBV5-6
clone size: NA
J gene: TRBJ2-1
D gene: NA
CDR3 protein: CASSSGGEQFF
CDR3 DNA: TGTGCCAGCAGTTCAGGTGGCGAGCAGTTCTTC

V gene: TRBV29-1
clone size: NA
J gene: TRBJ2-2
D gene: NA
CDR3 protein: CSAKTSHVSGELFF
CDR3 DNA: TGCAGCGCTAAGACTAGTCACGTTTCCGGGGAGCTGTTTTTT

V gene: TRBV18
clone size: NA
J gene: TRBJ2-5
D gene: NA
CDR3 protein: CASSSSRGVGETQYF
CDR3 DNA: TGTGCCAGCTCATCAAGCAGGGGAGTGGGAGAGACCCAGTACTTC

V gene: TRBV7-9
clone size: NA
J gene: TRBJ2-7
D gene: NA
CDR3 protein: CASSLRAAGRDEQYF
CDR3 DNA: TGTGCCAGCAGCTTACGAGCGGCAGGTAGGGACGAGCAGTACTTC

V gene: TRBV10-3
clone size: NA
J gene: TRBJ2-7
D gene: TRBD2
CDR3 protein: CAIKSREGNLEQYF
CDR3 DNA: TGTGCCATCAAGTCACGGGAGGGGAACCTCGAGCAGTACTTC

V gene: TRBV30
clone size: NA
J gene: TRBJ1-5
D gene: NA
CDR3 protein: CAWSLTGYQPQHF
CDR3 DNA: TGTGCCTGGAGCCTAACGGGGTATCAGCCCCAGCATTTT

V gene: TRBV5-1
clone size: few
J gene: TRBJ1-1
D gene: TRBD1
CDR3 protein: CASSLTGTANTEAFF
CDR3 DNA: TGCGCCAGCAGCCTGACCGGGACAGCGAACACTGAAGCTTTCTTT

V gene: TRBV6-1
clone size: NA
J gene: TRBJ2-7
D gene: NA
CDR3 protein: CASEGIAELYEQYF
CDR3 DNA: TGTGCCTCGGAGGGGATAGCGGAACTATACGAGCAGTACTTC

V gene: TRBV5-8
clone size: NA
J gene: TRBJ2-7
D gene: TRBD1
CDR3 protein: CASSFAGTEYEQYF
CDR3 DNA: TGTGCCAGCAGCTTCGCCGGGACAGAGTACGAGCAGTACTTC

V gene: TRBV5-1
clone size: NA
J gene: TRBJ1-1
D gene: NA
CDR3 protein: CASSLGAGQSTEAFF
CDR3 DNA: TGCGCCAGCAGCTTGGGGGCAGGGCAGTCCACTGAAGCTTTCTTT

V gene: TRBV10-1
clone size: NA
J gene: TRBJ2-5
D gene: TRBD1
CDR3 protein: CASRKSRGQGWGWPQYF
CDR3 DNA: TGCGCCAGTCGTAAGTCTCGGGGACAGGGGTGGGGGTGGCCCCAGTACTTC

V gene: TRBV5-4
clone size: NA
J gene: TRBJ1-1
D gene: NA
CDR3 protein: CASSLDRLEAFF
CDR3 DNA: TGTGCCAGCAGCTTGGACCGGTTAGAAGCTTTCTTT

V gene: TRBV15
clone size: NA
J gene: TRBJ1-1
D gene: NA
CDR3 protein: CATSRVNRNTEAFF
CDR3 DNA: TGTGCCACCAGCAGAGTAAACAGGAACACTGAAGCTTTCTTT

V gene: TRBV2
clone size: NA
J gene: TRBJ1-4
D gene: NA
CDR3 protein: CASSEPGGNEKLFF
CDR3 DNA: TGTGCCAGCAGCGAGCCGGGAGGTAATGAAAAACTGTTTTTT

V gene: TRBV6-1
clone size: NA
J gene: TRBJ2-5
D gene: TRBD1
CDR3 protein: CASSVGQGRAGETQYF
CDR3 DNA: TGTGCCAGCAGTGTCGGACAGGGCCGGGCGGGGGAGACCCAGTACTTC

V gene: TRBV6-1
clone size: NA
J gene: TRBJ2-5
D gene: TRBD2
CDR3 protein: CASSEEAGGPWEQYF
CDR3 DNA: TGTGCCAGCAGTGAAGAAGCGGGAGGTCCCTGGGAGCAGTACTTC

V gene: TRBV5-1
clone size: NA
J gene: TRBJ1-1
D gene: NA
CDR3 protein: CASSLATGGVNTEAFF
CDR3 DNA: TGCGCCAGCAGCTTGGCCACCGGGGGGGTGAACACTGAAGCTTTCTTT

V gene: TRBV5-1
clone size: NA
J gene: TRBJ1-2
D gene: NA
CDR3 protein: CASSQGANYGYTF
CDR3 DNA: TGCGCCAGCAGTCAAGGGGCTAACTATGGCTACACCTTC

V gene: TRBV7-8
clone size: few
J gene: TRBJ1-1
D gene: TRBD1
CDR3 protein: CASSPRTGDNEAFF
CDR3 DNA: TGTGCCAGCAGCCCCCGTACAGGGGACAATGAAGCTTTCTTT